This T cell receptor (beta chain) was found in a study of cytomegalovirus exposure and HLA in healthy donors. The CDR3 is made up of 13 amino acids. The V end was cut by 6 bases, the J end by 0 bases, with 8 bases between. The V gene's germline CDR1 is MNHEY and CDR2 SMNVEV (reference sequence). 13 Jbeta primers and 60 Vbeta primers were used for the PCR. Method: immunoSEQ multiplex PCR; TCRdb's copy keeps in-frame clones and lacks some. The sample has some 130,000 clones, almost 80% seen once; the top ten hold more than 0.95%. This sequence was found in a man between 18 and 35 years old in good health and CMV-seronegative. The sequencing sample was made of PBMCs. This sequence joins TRBV27 and TRBJ1-2; a weak D match, TRBD1 (6 bases). As DNA, the CDR3 is TGTGCCAGCAGCTGGGGGCCTAACTATGGCTACACCTTC. This gives the protein CASSWGPNYGYTF.